One sample yielded the 26 T cell receptor beta chains listed below, sequenced in a study of OX40 agonist ivuxolimab in advanced cancers. Clones were sequenced by immunoSEQ multiplex PCR, and TCRdb holds only the in-frame ones, with some missing. This table has some 97,000 clones, around 91% appearing once. The sequencing here drew on CD4+ or CD8+ T cells sorted from blood, taken in a trial of the OX40 agonist ivuxolimab. All receptors come from an adult with an advanced solid tumor such as melanoma, head and neck, liver or kidney cancer.

This clone has a handful of counts. The V gene is TRBV5-1, the J gene TRBJ1-1, with TRBD1 as a possible D gene (5 bases). There are 13 residues in the CDR3. Between the trimmed V and J ends, which lost 0 bases and 7 bases, there was a span of 10 bases. The V gene's germline CDR1 is SGHRS and CDR2 YFSETQ. CDR3 sequence reads: CASSLGQRVEAFF. CDR3 coding DNA: TGCGCCAGCAGCTTGGGACAGAGAGTTGAAGCTTTCTTT. The whole variable domain, filled in from reference TRBV5-1 and TRBJ1-1, reads KAGVTQTPRYLIKTRGQQVTLSCSPISGHRSVSWYQQTPGQGLQFLFEYFSETQRNKGNFPGRFSGRQFSNSRSEMNVSTLELGDSALYLCASSLGQRVEAFFGQGTRLTVV.

The rearrangement links TRBV5-1 to TRBJ1-1; 8 bases fit TRBD1. Germline V gene sequence: CDR1 SGHRS, CDR2 YFSETQ. The V and J ends lost 0 bases and 1 base, in that order; junction bases with no gene match: 5. This CDR3 is 16 amino acids long. CDR3 protein: CASSLASGTGNTEAFF. CDR3 coding DNA: TGCGCCAGCAGCTTGGCCTCCGGGACAGGGAACACTGAAGCTTTCTTT.

This chain joins TRBV27 and TRBJ1-4, with D unresolved. The CDR3 covers 16 residues. V dropped 5 bases and J dropped 5 bases, with 18 bases sitting between them. Germline assignment: CDR1 MNHEY and CDR2 SMNVEV (reference sequence). This chain's CDR3 is CASSKGLGGRNEKLFF. The CDR3 region has the DNA TGTGCCAGCAGTAAAGGCCTCGGCGGGCGCAATGAAAAACTGTTTTTT.

The V call is TRBV5-4, the J call TRBJ2-3; D ambiguous. Trimming shortened V by 3 bases and J by 4 bases, and 15 bases separated the two germline ends. Germline assignment: CDR1 SGHNT and CDR2 YYREEE (reference sequence). The CDR3 loop spans 15 amino acids. The CDR3 reads CASSSRGVGPDTQYF. The CDR3 bases are TGTGCCAGCAGCTCTAGAGGTGTTGGCCCAGATACGCAGTATTTT.

The chain links TRBV27 to TRBJ1-5, with D possibly matching TRBD1 (6 bases). The CDR3 contains 15 residues. Germline lookup yields CDR1 MNHEY and CDR2 SMNVEV (reference sequence). Between the trimmed V and J ends, which lost 6 bases and 4 bases, there was a span of 16 bases. CDR3 sequence: CASRKGGTPNQPQHF. In nucleotides, the CDR3 is TGTGCCAGCAGGAAAGGGGGGACCCCGAATCAGCCCCAGCATTTT.

This clone is a singleton in its sample. V is TRBV19 and J is TRBJ1-4; 7 bases are shared with TRBD1. This CDR3 has 15 amino acids. The V gene's germline CDR1 is LNHDA and CDR2 SQIVND (reference sequence). With V trimmed by 6 bases and J by 0 bases, 4 bases remained unmatched. The CDR3 coding sequence is TGTGCCAGTAGGCCAGGGGGAACAACTAATGAAAAACTGTTTTTT. Its protein product is CASRPGGTTNEKLFF.

The V call is TRBV18, the J call TRBJ2-7; D tentatively reads TRBD1 or TRBD2 (6 bases each). The CDR3 has 13 residues. The germline CDR1 and CDR2 sequences are KGHSH and LQKENI. V was shortened by 3 bases and J by 5 bases, with 11 bases between the two germline ends. The CDR3 nucleotides are TGTGCCAGCTCACCTAGGGGGGACCACGAGCAGTACTTC. Its translation: CASSPRGDHEQYF. Filled out from reference TRBV18 and TRBJ2-7, the complete variable domain reads NAGVMQNPRHLVRRRGQEARLRCSPMKGHSHVYWYRQLPEEGLKFMVYLQKENIIDESGMPKERFSAEFPKEGPSILRIQQVVRGDSAAYFCASSPRGDHEQYFGPGTRLTVT.

The chain couples TRBV10-3 to TRBJ2-3, with D tentatively TRBD1 (5 bases). Between the trimmed V and J ends, which lost 6 bases and 7 bases, there was a span of 14 bases. The CDR3 covers 13 residues. Germline-derived CDR1 and CDR2 are ENHRY and SYGVKD. The CDR3: CAIREGVGNTQYF. CDR3 DNA: TGTGCCATCAGGGAAGGGGTGGGGAATACGCAGTATTTT.

The chain employs TRBV5-8 and TRBJ2-5; 7 bases match TRBD2. Unmatched junction bases numbered 14, after V lost 7 bases and J lost 5 bases. This CDR3 region has 15 residues. Germline V CDR1 and CDR2: SGHTS, YDEGEE. CDR3 DNA sequence: TGTGCCAGCCTCTTATCGGGGGGTCTTGGGGAGACCCAGTACTTC. It yields the protein CASLLSGGLGETQYF.

This clone was recorded once. The chain is built from TRBV11-3 and TRBJ2-7; D gene ambiguous. CDR3 size: 13 residues. Germline loops: CDR1 SGHNT, CDR2 YENEEA. Trimming removed 5 bases at V and 3 bases at J, with 11 bases between. In nucleotides, the CDR3 is TGTGCCAGCAGCCTCTCGGGCGGCTACGAGCAGTACTTC. As protein: CASSLSGGYEQYF.

This clone appeared a single time. The CDR3 is CASSKQTSGRFDEQFF. The CDR3 DNA is TGTGCCAGCAGTAAACAGACTAGCGGGAGATTCGATGAGCAGTTCTTC. The V gene is TRBV27, the J gene TRBJ2-1, with 12 nucleotides matching TRBD2. V lost 5 bases, J lost 8 bases, and 10 bases stayed unmatched. Per the germline V gene, CDR1 is MNHEY and CDR2 is SMNVEV (reference sequence). The CDR3 is made up of 16 amino acids.

Only one count was recorded for this clone. The rearrangement uses TRBV2 and TRBJ2-5, with 8 bases that match TRBD2. Germline V CDR1 and CDR2: SNHLY, FYNNEI. The ends lost 6 bases at V and 2 bases at J; junction bases unmatched: 8. This CDR3 contains 15 residues. CDR3 in amino acids: CASSASLAGQETQYF. CDR3 coding DNA: TGTGCCAGCAGCGCATCTCTAGCGGGTCAAGAGACCCAGTACTTC.

The chain employs TRBV6-1 and TRBJ2-2, with D perhaps TRBD1 or TRBD2 (5 bases each). CDR1 and CDR2 from the germline V gene are MNHNS and SASEGT. The CDR3 contains 16 residues. With 4 bases removed from V and 0 bases from J, the gap between germline ends came to 12 bases. The CDR3, as DNA: TGTGCCAGCAGTGCCCAGGGACGTCCGAACACCGGGGAGCTGTTTTTT. Translation: CASSAQGRPNTGELFF.

The chain joins TRBV5-1 to TRBJ2-7, with TRBD2 identical over 7 bases. The germline CDR1 and CDR2 sequences are SGHRS and YFSETQ. The CDR3 runs to 16 residues. J lost 4 bases, V lost 0 bases, and 10 bases had no gene match. DNA for the CDR3: TGCGCCAGCAGCTTGGACTCCATGGGAGGGCTTTACGAGCAGTACTTC. Its protein product is CASSLDSMGGLYEQYF.

The genes are TRBV5-6 and TRBJ2-3; D is perhaps TRBD2 (6 bases). The germline CDR1 and CDR2 sequences are SGHDT and YYEEEE. V lost 4 bases and J lost 3, with 15 bases in between. CDR3 length: 15 amino acids. CDR3 region: CASSPGWGDTDTQYF. In DNA, the CDR3 is TGTGCCAGCAGCCCGGGGTGGGGGGATACAGATACGCAGTATTTT.

This chain uses TRBV5-1 with TRBJ2-3; D is tentatively TRBD1 or TRBD2 (5 bases each). V was shortened by 4 bases and J by 2 bases, with 11 bases between the two germline ends. The CDR3 runs 14 residues. Germline CDR1 is SGHRS and CDR2 is YFSETQ. CDR3 nucleotide sequence: TGCGCCAGCAGCACAGGACTTATCACAGATACGCAGTATTTT. This translates into CASSTGLITDTQYF.

The rearrangement uses TRBV9 and TRBJ2-7; no firm D call. Germline CDR1 is SGDLS and CDR2 is YYNGEE. The CDR3 is 15 residues long. Trimming took off 0 bases at V and 6 bases at J, with 16 bases between the two ends. The CDR3 nucleotides read TGTGCCAGCAGCGTAGGGCCTGGCTTCGGTGCCGAGCAGTACTTC. Protein sequence: CASSVGPGFGAEQYF. Using reference TRBV9 and TRBJ2-7 for the parts outside the CDR3, the full variable domain is DSGVTQTPKHLITATGQRVTLRCSPRSGDLSVYWYQQSLDQGLQFLIQYYNGEERAKGNILERFSAQQFPDLHSELNLSSLELGDSALYFCASSVGPGFGAEQYFGPGTRLTVT.

The V and J genes are TRBV28 and TRBJ1-5, with D perhaps matching TRBD1 (5 bases). CDR3 size: 15 residues. The V gene lost 6 bases and the J gene lost 0 bases, with 12 bases spanning the gap. Germline CDR1 MDHEN, CDR2 SYDVKM. This CDR3 reads CASRRQLYSNQPQHF. CDR3 DNA: TGTGCCAGCAGAAGACAGCTCTATAGCAATCAGCCCCAGCATTTT.

This sequence joins TRBV6-1 and TRBJ1-5; D may be TRBD1 (5 bases). The V and J ends lost 3 bases and 5 bases respectively, with 11 bases between them. CDR1 and CDR2 (germline): MNHNS, SASEGT. The CDR3 is made up of 14 amino acids. The CDR3 loop reads CASSEMGGYQPQHF. Here the CDR3 DNA reads TGTGCCAGCAGTGAGATGGGGGGATATCAGCCCCAGCATTTT.

The V call is TRBV28, the J call TRBJ1-2, with D unresolved. Germline lookup yields CDR1 MDHEN and CDR2 SYDVKM. V gave up 1 base and J gave up 4 bases, with 13 bases separating them. This CDR3 is 15 amino acids long. The CDR3 DNA follows: TGTGCCAGCAGTTTATCGGGCAGGCCGACCTATGGCTACACCTTC. Its translation is CASSLSGRPTYGYTF.

J is TRBJ2-7 and V is TRBV19; D uncertain. Germline CDR1 and CDR2: LNHDA and SQIVND (reference sequence). V gave up 3 bases and J gave up 2 bases, with 14 bases separating them. This CDR3 has 15 amino acids. The CDR3 loop reads CASSIGGHNAYEQYF. The CDR3 DNA is TGTGCCAGTAGTATCGGTGGCCACAACGCCTACGAGCAGTACTTC.

This chain links TRBV5-1 with TRBJ2-5, with 8 bases that match TRBD1. CDR3 length: 15 amino acids. Germline lookup yields CDR1 SGHRS and CDR2 YFSETQ. After removal of 2 bases from V and 3 bases from J, the junction contained 6 bases not matched to a gene. CDR3 sequence: CASSFQDRAEETQYF. The CDR3 coding sequence is TGCGCCAGCAGCTTTCAGGACAGGGCGGAAGAGACCCAGTACTTC.

This chain uses TRBV9 with TRBJ1-5; maybe TRBD1 (6 bases). Germline V gives CDR1 SGDLS, CDR2 YYNGEE. The CDR3 spans 14 residues. The germline V and J ends were trimmed by 3 bases and 4 bases, with 11 bases remaining between them. CDR3 protein: CASSATGLNQPQHF. CDR3 nucleotides: TGTGCCAGCAGCGCTACAGGGTTAAATCAGCCCCAGCATTTT.

The rearrangement uses TRBV10-1 and TRBJ2-5; D not resolved. Trimming removed 3 bases from V and 7 bases from J, with 9 bases in between. The CDR3 sequence is 12 residues long. Per the germline V gene, CDR1 is WNHNN and CDR2 is SYGVQD (reference sequence). DNA of the CDR3: TGCGCCAGCAGTGATTCGGCACGGACCCAGTACTTC. Translation gives CASSDSARTQYF.

The chain is built from TRBV2 and TRBJ1-2, with D possibly matching TRBD1 (5 bases). Germline V gene data show CDR1 as SNHLY and CDR2 as FYNNEI. V gave up 7 bases and J gave up 4 bases, with 13 bases separating them. This CDR3 is 13 amino acids long. CDR3 coding DNA: TGTGCCAGCACGGGGTGGCAGGGCTATGGCTACACCTTC. Translating gives CASTGWQGYGYTF.

This chain uses TRBV18 with TRBJ2-3, with 9 bases identical to TRBD2. Per germline, CDR1 KGHSH and CDR2 LQKENI. The V gene end was trimmed by 5 bases and the J gene end by 0 bases; junction bases not matched to a gene: 6. The CDR3 runs to 16 residues. The DNA of the CDR3 is TGTGCCAGCTCAAAGACTAGCGGAACTAGCACAGATACGCAGTATTTT. It specifies CASSKTSGTSTDTQYF.